Below, one TCR beta chain is given with its context. Its antigen is unknown. This specimen comes from a study of identical twins. Study observations and caveats: Abundant cord blood beta clonotypes carried fewer insertions; memory repertoires showed none. Twin sharing of out-of-frame TCR alpha was underestimated by models in monozygotic pairs. For out-of-frame beta sequences, excess twin sharing was weaker.

Unique molecular identifiers were present on the cDNA, and a universal primer site came from template switching. Each CDR3 protein gets one entry after TCRdb re-called the 5' RACE reads with MiXCR. The sample lists 1.5 million or so distinct CDR3 sequences; around 33% were seen once. Between the trimmed V and J ends, which lost 1 base and 2 bases, there was a span of 11 bases. The V gene's germline CDR1 is KGHSH and CDR2 LQKENI. The CDR3 has 15 amino acids. The chain joins TRBV18 to TRBJ1-2; D is uncertain. This clonotype was sampled from a newborn girl in good health. The sample taken for sequencing was cord blood. Here the CDR3 reads CASSPQNRPNYGYTF. CDR3 nucleotides: TGTGCCAGCTCACCACAAAACAGACCCAACTATGGCTACACCTTC.